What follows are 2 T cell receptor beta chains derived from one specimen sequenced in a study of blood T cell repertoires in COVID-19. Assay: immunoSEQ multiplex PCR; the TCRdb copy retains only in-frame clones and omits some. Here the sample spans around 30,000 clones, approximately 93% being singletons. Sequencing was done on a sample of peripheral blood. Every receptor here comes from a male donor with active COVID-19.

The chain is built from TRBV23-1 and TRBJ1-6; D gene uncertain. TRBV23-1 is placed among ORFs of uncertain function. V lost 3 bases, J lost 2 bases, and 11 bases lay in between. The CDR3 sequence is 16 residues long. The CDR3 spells CASSHSGPTYNSPLHF. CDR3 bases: TGCGCCAGCAGTCACTCAGGCCCAACCTATAATTCACCCCTCCACTTT.

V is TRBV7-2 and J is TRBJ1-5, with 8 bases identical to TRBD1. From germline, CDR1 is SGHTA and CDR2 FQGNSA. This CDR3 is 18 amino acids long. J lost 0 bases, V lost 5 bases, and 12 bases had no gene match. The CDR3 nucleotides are TGTGCCAGCAGCAAAGAGGGACAGGCGATTGATAGCAATCAGCCCCAGCATTTT. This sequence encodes CASSKEGQAIDSNQPQHF.